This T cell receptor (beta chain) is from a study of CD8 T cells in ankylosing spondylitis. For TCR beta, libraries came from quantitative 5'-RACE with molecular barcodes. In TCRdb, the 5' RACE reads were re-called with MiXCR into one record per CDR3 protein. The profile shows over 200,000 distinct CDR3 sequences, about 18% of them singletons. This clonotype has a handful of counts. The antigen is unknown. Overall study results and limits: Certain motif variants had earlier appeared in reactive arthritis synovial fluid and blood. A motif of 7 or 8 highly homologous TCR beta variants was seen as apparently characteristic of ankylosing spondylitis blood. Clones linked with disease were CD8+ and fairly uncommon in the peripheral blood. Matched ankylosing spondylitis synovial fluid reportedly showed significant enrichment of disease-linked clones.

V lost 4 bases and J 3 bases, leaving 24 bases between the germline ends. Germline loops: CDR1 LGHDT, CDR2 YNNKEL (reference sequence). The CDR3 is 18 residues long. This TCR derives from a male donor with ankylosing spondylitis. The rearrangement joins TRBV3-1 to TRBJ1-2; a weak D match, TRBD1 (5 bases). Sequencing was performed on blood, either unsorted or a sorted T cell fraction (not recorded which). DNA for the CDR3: TGTGCCAGCAGCCCAGAGCCACCAGCGGGGGTTGGAGACTATGGCTACACCTTC. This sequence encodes CASSPEPPAGVGDYGYTF.